These 5 T cell receptor beta chains were all obtained from the same sample, sequenced in a study of blood T cell repertoires in COVID-19. Some clones are missing from TCRdb's copy, which holds only in-frame ones; the method was immunoSEQ multiplex PCR. The data hold more than 55,000 clones, with 86% observed a single time. The sequenced sample was peripheral blood. These receptors came from a woman over 75 with acute or convalescent COVID-19.

The V call is TRBV2, the J call TRBJ2-2; 8 positions agree with TRBD1. The V gene end was trimmed by 3 bases and the J gene end by 9 bases; junction bases not matched to a gene: 3. Germline V gene data show CDR1 as SNHLY and CDR2 as FYNNEI. The CDR3 runs 13 residues. The CDR3 nucleotides are TGTGCCAGCAGTGATCAGGGGGCCTGGGAGCTGTTTTTT. Protein product: CASSDQGAWELFF.

The CDR3 DNA follows: TGCAGTGCTAGTTTTCAGGGTAGAGATTCACCCCTCCACTTT. It yields the protein CSASFQGRDSPLHF. This sequence joins TRBV20-1 and TRBJ1-6, with a tentative D call TRBD1 (5 bases). CDR3 length: 14 amino acids. Germline values: CDR1 DFQATT, CDR2 SNEGSKA (reference sequence). The ends were cut back, 3 bases at V and 8 bases at J, with 14 bases in the middle.

The chain is built from TRBV6-5 and TRBJ1-5; D gene unclear. Germline V gene lookup returns CDR1 MNHEY and CDR2 SVGAGI. The CDR3 has 11 residues. Trimming shortened V by 8 bases and J by 4 bases, and 6 bases separated the two germline ends. Written as DNA, the CDR3 is TGTGCCAGCGGGCGTAATCAGCCCCAGCATTTT. Protein product: CASGRNQPQHF.

The V gene is TRBV19, the J gene TRBJ1-1; 8 bases are shared with TRBD1. The CDR3 is 13 amino acids. V lost 7 bases to trimming and J lost 3 bases; unmatched junction nucleotides: 4. The germline CDR1 and CDR2 sequences are LNHDA and SQIVND (reference sequence). CDR3: CASTPDRDTEAFF. The CDR3, as DNA: TGTGCCAGTACTCCGGACAGGGACACTGAAGCTTTCTTT.

The gene calls are TRBV28 and TRBJ1-6; D is unclear. V was clipped by 7 bases and J by 9 bases, with 19 bases between them. The germline V gene encodes CDR1 MDHEN and CDR2 SYDVKM. The CDR3 runs to 15 residues. The DNA for the CDR3 is TGTGCCAGCATCTCGGCGGCAAGGTATCCTTCACCCCTCCACTTT. It is translated as CASISAARYPSPLHF. The complete variable domain, with remaining parts taken from reference TRBV28 and TRBJ1-6, reads DVKVTQSSRYLVKRTGEKVFLECVQDMDHENMFWYRQDPGLGLRLIYFSYDVKMKEKGDIPEGYSVSREKKERFSLILESASTNQTSMYLCASISAARYPSPLHFGNGTRLTVT.